A selection of T cell receptor beta chains follows, all from one sample in a study of T cell repertoires in cytomegalovirus infection. TCRdb ran MiXCR on the reads and lists one entry per CDR3 protein. The table shows approximately 700,000 distinct CDR3 sequences, with 35% to 45% occurring only once. The specimen sequenced was PBMCs. Every receptor here comes from a human donor in good health (CMV status not recorded). Some clones in this sample may be carry-over from other donors' samples. CDR3s include the opening cysteine and the closing phenylalanine or tryptophan.

v_call cdr3_length cdr3_aa
TRBV7-2 13 CASSFADNQPQHF
TRBV25-1 14 CASSNRGVLDTQYF
TRBV20-1 13 CSAERDSNYGYTF
TRBV6-1 14 CASSAARGAVEQYF
TRBV5-5 14 CASSLEGRRGNYTF
TRBV19 15 CASKLDNSGANVLTF
TRBV29-1 12 CSVSRAFTEAFF
TRBV7-9 12 CASGWRENIKFF
TRBV6-6 17 CASTSPPAVLLNSPLHF
TRBV6-6 14 CASSYSADYNEQFF
TRBV7-2 13 CASSPDRGYEQYF
TRBV5-4 16 CASSLKLSGSQETQYF
TRBV27 16 CASSIRQVRVNTEAFF
TRBV11-2 15 CASSFATGGYSPLHF
TRBV28 14 CASSPALAVETTYF
TRBV5-1 16 CASSLGLAWGNNEQFF
TRBV6-2/TRBV6-3 11 CARSYGDGYTF
TRBV20-1 13 CSASSRAYEKLFF
TRBV12-3/TRBV12-4 16 CASKSSGRVNTGELFF
TRBV27 13 CASTPGTGNEQYF
TRBV7-6 14 CASSLSTGGRGYTF
TRBV12-3/TRBV12-4 14 CASSYREEVYEQYF
TRBV28 19 CASSFLYQRLAGVINEQFF
TRBV11-2 15 CASSQGAGFQETQYF